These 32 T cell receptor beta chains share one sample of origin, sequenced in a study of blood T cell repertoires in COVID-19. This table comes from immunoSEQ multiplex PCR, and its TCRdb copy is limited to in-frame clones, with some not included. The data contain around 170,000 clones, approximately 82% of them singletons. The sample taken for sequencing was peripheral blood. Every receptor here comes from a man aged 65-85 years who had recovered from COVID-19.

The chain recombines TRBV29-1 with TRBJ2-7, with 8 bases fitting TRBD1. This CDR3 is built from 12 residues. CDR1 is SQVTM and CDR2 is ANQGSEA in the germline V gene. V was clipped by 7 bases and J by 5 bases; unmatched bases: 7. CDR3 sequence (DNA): TGCAGCGCCGGAGGACAGGGCCACGAGCAGTACTTC. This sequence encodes CSAGGQGHEQYF.

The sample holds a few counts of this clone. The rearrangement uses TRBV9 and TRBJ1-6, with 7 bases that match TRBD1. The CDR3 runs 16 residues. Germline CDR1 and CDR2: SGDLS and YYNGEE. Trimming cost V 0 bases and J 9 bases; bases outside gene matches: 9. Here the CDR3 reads CASSVDGQATISPLHF. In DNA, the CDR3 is TGTGCCAGCAGCGTAGACGGACAGGCCACTATTTCACCCCTCCACTTT.

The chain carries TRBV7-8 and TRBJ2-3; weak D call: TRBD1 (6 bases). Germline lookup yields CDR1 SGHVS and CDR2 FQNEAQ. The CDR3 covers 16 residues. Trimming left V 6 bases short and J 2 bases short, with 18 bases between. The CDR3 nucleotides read TGTGCCAGCAGAGCTTATGAGACAGGACTCACAGATACGCAGTATTTT. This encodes CASRAYETGLTDTQYF.

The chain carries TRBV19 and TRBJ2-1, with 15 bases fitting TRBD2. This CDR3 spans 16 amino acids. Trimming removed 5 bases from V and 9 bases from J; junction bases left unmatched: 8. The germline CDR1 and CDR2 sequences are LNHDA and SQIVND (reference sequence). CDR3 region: CASSARTSGRATEQFF. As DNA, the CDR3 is TGTGCCAGTAGTGCCCGGACTAGCGGGAGGGCCACTGAGCAGTTCTTC.

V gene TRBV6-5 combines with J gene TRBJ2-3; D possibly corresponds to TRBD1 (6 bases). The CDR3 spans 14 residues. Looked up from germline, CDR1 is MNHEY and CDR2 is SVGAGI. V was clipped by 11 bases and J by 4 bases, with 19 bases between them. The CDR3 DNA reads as TGTGCCGCCCCCGTTGGCAGGGGCCCAGATACGCAGTATTTT. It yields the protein CAAPVGRGPDTQYF.

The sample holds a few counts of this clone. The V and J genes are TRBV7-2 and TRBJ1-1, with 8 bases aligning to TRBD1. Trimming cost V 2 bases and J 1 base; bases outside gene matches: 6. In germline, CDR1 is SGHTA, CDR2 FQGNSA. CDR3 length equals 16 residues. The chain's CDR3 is CASSLLRTGSNTEAFF. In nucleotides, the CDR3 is TGTGCCAGCAGCTTACTGAGGACAGGGTCGAACACTGAAGCTTTCTTT.

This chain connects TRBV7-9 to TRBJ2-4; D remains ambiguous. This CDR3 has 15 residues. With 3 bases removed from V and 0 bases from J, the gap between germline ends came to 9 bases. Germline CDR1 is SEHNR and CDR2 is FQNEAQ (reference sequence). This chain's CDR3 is CASSLGPGAKNIQYF. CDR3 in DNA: TGTGCCAGCAGCTTGGGCCCTGGAGCCAAAAACATTCAGTACTTC.

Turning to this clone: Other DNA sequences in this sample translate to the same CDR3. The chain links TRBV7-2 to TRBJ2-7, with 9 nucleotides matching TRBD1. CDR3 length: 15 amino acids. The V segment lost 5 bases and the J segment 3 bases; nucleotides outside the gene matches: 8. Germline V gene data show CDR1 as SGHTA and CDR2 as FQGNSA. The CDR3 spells CASSPGTGSLYEQYF. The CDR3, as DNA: TGTGCCAGCAGCCCCGGGACAGGGAGCCTCTACGAGCAGTACTTC.

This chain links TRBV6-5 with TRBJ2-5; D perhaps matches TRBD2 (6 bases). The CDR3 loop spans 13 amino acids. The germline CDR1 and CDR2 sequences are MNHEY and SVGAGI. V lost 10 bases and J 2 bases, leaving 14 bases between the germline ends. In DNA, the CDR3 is TGTGCCAATTCCCCGGGACTGCAAGAGACCCAGTACTTC. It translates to CANSPGLQETQYF.

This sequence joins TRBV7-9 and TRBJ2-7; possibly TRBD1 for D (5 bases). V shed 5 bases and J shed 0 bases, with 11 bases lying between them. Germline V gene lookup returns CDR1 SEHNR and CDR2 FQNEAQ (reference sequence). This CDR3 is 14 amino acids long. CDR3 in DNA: TGTGCCAGCAGCCCGGACACTAACTCCTACGAGCAGTACTTC. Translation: CASSPDTNSYEQYF.

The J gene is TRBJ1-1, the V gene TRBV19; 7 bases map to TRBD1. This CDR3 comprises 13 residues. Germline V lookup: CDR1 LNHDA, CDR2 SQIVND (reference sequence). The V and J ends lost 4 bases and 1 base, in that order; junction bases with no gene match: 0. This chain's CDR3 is CASSRQGNTEAFF. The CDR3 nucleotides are TGTGCCAGTAGTAGACAGGGGAACACTGAAGCTTTCTTT.

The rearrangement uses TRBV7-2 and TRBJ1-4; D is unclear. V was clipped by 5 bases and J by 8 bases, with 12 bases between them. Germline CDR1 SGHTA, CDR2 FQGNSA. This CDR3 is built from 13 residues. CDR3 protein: CASSRQSGEKLFF. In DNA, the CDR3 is TGTGCCAGCAGCCGTCAAAGCGGAGAAAAACTGTTTTTT.

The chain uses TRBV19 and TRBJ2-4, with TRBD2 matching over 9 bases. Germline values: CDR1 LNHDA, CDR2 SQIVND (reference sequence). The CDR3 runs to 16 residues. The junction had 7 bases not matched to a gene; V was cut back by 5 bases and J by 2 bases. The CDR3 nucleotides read TGTGCCAGTAGTCGGGGACTAGCAGCAACCAAAAACATTCAGTACTTC. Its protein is CASSRGLAATKNIQYF. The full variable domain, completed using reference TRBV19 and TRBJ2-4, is DGGITQSPKYLFRKEGQNVTLSCEQNLNHDAMYWYRQDPGQGLRLIYYSQIVNDFQKGDIAEGYSVSREKKESFPLTVTSAQKNPTAFYLCASSRGLAATKNIQYFGAGTRLSVL.

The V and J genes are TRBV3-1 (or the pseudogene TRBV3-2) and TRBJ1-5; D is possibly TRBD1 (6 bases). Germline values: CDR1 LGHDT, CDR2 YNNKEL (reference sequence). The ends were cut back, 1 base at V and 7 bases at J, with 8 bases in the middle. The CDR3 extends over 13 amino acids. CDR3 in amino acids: CASSQGDRQPQHF. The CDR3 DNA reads TGTGCCAGCAGCCAAGGTGACAGGCAGCCCCAGCATTTT.

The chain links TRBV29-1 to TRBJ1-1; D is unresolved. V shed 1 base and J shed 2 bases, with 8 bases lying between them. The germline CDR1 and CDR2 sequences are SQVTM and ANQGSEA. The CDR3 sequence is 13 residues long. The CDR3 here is CSVEAQINTEAFF. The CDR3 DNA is TGCAGCGTTGAAGCACAGATTAACACTGAAGCTTTCTTT.

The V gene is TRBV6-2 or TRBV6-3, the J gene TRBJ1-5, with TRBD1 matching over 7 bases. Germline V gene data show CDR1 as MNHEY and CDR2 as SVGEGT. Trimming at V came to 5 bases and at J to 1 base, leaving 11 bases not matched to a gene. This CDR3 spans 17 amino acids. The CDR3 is CASSTGRDSRSNQPQHF. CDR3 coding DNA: TGTGCCAGCAGTACCGGACGGGACAGTCGAAGCAATCAGCCCCAGCATTTT.

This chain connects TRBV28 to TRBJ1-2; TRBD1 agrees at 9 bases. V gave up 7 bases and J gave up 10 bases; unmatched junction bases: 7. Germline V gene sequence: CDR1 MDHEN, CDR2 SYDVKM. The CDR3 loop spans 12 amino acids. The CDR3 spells CASNLGDRVYTF. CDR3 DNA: TGTGCCAGCAACCTCGGGGACAGGGTCTACACCTTC.

CDR3 coding DNA: TGTGCCAGCAGCCAAGGACTAGCGGGGACCTACGAGCAGTACTTC. Protein: CASSQGLAGTYEQYF. This chain uses TRBV9 with TRBJ2-7; 12 bases match TRBD2. This CDR3 spans 15 amino acids. V shed 4 bases, J shed 2 bases, and the junction held 4 bases outside the gene matches. Germline CDR1 reads SGDLS; CDR2 reads YYNGEE.

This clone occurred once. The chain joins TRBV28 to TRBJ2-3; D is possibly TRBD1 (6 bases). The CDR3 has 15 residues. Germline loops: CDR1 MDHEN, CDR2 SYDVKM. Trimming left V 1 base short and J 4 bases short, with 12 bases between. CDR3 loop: CASSLSAGVADTQYF. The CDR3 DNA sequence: TGTGCCAGCAGTTTATCTGCAGGGGTCGCAGATACGCAGTATTTT.

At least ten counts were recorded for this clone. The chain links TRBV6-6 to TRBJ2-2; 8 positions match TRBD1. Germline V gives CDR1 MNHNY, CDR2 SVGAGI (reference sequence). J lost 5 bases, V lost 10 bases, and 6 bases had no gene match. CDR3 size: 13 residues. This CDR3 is CANSGGRTGELFF. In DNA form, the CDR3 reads TGTGCCAACTCAGGGGGCCGGACCGGGGAGCTGTTTTTT.

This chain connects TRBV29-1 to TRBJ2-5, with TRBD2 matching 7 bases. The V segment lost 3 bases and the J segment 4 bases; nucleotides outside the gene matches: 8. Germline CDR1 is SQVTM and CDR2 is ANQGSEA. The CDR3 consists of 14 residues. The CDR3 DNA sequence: TGCAGCGTTGAGGGGGGGTCTTTCGGAGAGACCCAGTACTTC. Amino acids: CSVEGGSFGETQYF.

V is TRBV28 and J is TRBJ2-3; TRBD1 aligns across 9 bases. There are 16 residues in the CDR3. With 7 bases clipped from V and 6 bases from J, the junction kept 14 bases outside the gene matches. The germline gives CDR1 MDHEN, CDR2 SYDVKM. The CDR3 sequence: CASTRDATGGGDTQYF. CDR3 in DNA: TGTGCCAGCACCCGTGACGCGACAGGGGGTGGGGATACGCAGTATTTT.

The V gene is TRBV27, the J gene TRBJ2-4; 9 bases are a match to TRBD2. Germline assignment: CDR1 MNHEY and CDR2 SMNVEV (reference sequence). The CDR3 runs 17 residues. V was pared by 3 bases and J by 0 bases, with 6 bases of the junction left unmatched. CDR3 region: CASSFLAGDGAKNIQYF. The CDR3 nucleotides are TGTGCCAGCAGTTTCTTAGCGGGAGATGGAGCCAAAAACATTCAGTACTTC.

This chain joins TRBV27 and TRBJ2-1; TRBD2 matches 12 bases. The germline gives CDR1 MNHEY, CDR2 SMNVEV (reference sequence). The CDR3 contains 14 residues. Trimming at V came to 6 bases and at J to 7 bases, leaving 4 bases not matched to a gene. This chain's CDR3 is CASSILAGGNEQFF. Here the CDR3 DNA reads TGTGCCAGCAGCATACTAGCGGGGGGAAATGAGCAGTTCTTC.

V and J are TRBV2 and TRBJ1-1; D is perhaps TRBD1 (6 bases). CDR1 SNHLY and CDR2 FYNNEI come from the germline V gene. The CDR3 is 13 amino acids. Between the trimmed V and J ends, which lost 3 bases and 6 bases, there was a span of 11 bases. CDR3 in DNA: TGTGCCAGCAGTGACAGGGGCGAGGCTGAAGCTTTCTTT. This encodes CASSDRGEAEAFF.

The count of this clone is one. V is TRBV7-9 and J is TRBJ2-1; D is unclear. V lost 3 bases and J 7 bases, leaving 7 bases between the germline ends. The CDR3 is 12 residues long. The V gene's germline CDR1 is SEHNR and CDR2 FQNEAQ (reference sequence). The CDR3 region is CASSFSGNEQFF. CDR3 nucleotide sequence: TGTGCCAGCAGCTTCTCCGGGAATGAGCAGTTCTTC.

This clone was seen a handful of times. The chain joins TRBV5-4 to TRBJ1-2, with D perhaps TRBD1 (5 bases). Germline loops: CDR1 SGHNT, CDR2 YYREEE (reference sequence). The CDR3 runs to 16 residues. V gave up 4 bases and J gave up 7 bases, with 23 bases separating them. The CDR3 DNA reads TGTGCCAGCAGCGTAGCGGGACGCATGCTAACTATTGGCTACACCTTC. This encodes CASSVAGRMLTIGYTF.

CDR3 sequence: CASSSAGASYEQYF. The CDR3 DNA follows: TGTGCCAGCAGCTCGGCGGGAGCTTCCTACGAGCAGTACTTC. V is TRBV3-1 (or the pseudogene TRBV3-2) and J is TRBJ2-7, with 7 bases lining up with TRBD2. Germline lookup yields CDR1 LGHDT and CDR2 YNNKEL (reference sequence). The CDR3 is 14 residues long. The V gene end was trimmed by 5 bases and the J gene end by 1 base; junction bases not matched to a gene: 5.

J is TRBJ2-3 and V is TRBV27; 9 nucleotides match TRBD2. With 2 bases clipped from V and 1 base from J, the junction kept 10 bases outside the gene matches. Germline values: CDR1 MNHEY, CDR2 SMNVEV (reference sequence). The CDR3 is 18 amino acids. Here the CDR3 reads CASSLETSGSPGTDTQYF. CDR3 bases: TGTGCCAGCAGTTTAGAGACTAGCGGTTCTCCTGGCACAGATACGCAGTATTTT.

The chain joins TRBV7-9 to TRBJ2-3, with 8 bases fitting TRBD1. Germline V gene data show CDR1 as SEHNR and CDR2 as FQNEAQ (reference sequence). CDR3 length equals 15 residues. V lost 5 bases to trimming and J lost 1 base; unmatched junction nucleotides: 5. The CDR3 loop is CASSVGTGRTDTQYF. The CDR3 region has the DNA TGTGCCAGCAGCGTTGGGACAGGTCGCACAGATACGCAGTATTTT.

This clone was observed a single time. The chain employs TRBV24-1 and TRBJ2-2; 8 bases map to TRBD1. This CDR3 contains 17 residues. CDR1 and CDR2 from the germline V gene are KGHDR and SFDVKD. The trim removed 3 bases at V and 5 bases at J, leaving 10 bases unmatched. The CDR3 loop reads CATSDGYGQGSTGELFF. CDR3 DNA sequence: TGTGCCACCAGTGATGGATACGGACAGGGAAGTACCGGGGAGCTGTTTTTT.

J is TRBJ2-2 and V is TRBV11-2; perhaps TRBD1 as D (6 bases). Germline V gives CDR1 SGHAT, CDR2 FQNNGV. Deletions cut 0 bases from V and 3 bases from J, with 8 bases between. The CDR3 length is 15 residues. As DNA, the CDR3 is TGTGCCAGCAGCTTAGAGGGGGCGGACACCGGGGAGCTGTTTTTT. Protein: CASSLEGADTGELFF.